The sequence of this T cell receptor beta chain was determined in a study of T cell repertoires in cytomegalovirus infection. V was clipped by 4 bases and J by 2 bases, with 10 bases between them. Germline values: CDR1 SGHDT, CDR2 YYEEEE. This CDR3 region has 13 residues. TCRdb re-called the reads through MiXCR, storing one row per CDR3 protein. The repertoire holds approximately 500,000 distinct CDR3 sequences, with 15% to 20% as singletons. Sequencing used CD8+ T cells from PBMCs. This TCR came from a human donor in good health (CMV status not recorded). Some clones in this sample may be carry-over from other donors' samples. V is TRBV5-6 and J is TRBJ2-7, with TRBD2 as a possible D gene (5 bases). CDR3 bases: TGTGCCAGCAGCCCGGGGAGTGCCTACGAGCAGTACTTC. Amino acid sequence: CASSPGSAYEQYF. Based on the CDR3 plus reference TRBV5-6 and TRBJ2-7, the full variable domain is DAGVTQSPTHLIKTRGQQVTLRCSPKSGHDTVSWYQQALGQGPQFIFQYYEEEERQRGNFPDRFSGHQFPNYSSELNVNALLLGDSALYLCASSPGSAYEQYFGPGTRLTVT.